This T cell receptor beta chain was identified during a study of T cell changes during pregnancy in multiple sclerosis. Libraries were prepared by immunoSEQ multiplex PCR; TCRdb keeps only in-frame clonotypes and omits some of them. Of under 150,000 clones detected, less than 97% appear once; the ten largest clones hold around 0.46%. The germline CDR1 and CDR2 sequences are MGHRA and YSYEKL. The CDR3 contains 19 residues. The ends lost 3 bases at V and 4 bases at J; junction bases unmatched: 16. This material consisted of peripheral blood, taken after pregnancy. The rearrangement joins TRBV4-1 to TRBJ2-1; 9 bases are a match to TRBD2. The origin of this receptor is a female donor with multiple sclerosis, enrolled in a pregnancy study. The CDR3 reads CASSHQWGGLAGLYNEQFF. Written as DNA, the CDR3 is TGCGCCAGCAGCCACCAGTGGGGCGGGCTAGCGGGATTATACAATGAGCAGTTCTTC.